Presented here are 7 T cell receptor beta chains from one specimen sequenced in a study of T cells in Graves' hyperthyroidism and ophthalmopathy. Researchers took RNA transcripts and amplified the TCR beta CDR3 regions from them. When the TCR CDR3 underwent first-round RT-PCR, the HTBI primer set was used. One entry per CDR3 protein results from TCRdb running MiXCR on the multiplex PCR reads. The data hold approximately 400,000 distinct CDR3 sequences, with 15% to 17% observed a single time. The sequencing sample was made of blood. These TCRs come from a woman aged 18-29 years with Graves' hyperthyroidism that later progressed to Graves' ophthalmopathy.

This clonotype was recorded many times. The V and J genes are TRBV10-3 and TRBJ2-3; 13 bases fit TRBD2. The CDR3 extends over 13 amino acids. Germline V lookup: CDR1 ENHRY, CDR2 SYGVKD. The junction had 3 bases not matched to a gene; V was cut back by 10 bases and J by 5 bases. The CDR3 region has the DNA TGTGCCACCAGACTAGCGGGAGGAGATACGCAGTATTTT. Protein sequence: CATRLAGGDTQYF.

This clonotype was counted many times. The V gene is TRBV10-3, the J gene TRBJ2-7; TRBD1 agrees at 10 bases. V shed 0 bases, J shed 7 bases, and the junction held 12 bases outside the gene matches. Germline V gene sequence: CDR1 ENHRY, CDR2 SYGVKD. CDR3 size: 17 residues. The CDR3 reads CAISESGPGQGRGEQYF. The CDR3 nucleotides read TGTGCCATCAGTGAGTCGGGGCCGGGACAGGGGCGAGGAGAGCAGTACTTC.

This clonotype was seen more than once but under ten times. The rearrangement links TRBV5-1 to TRBJ2-1; D remains ambiguous. CDR3 length: 13 residues. CDR1 and CDR2 (germline): SGHRS, YFSETQ. Deletions cut 0 bases from V and 7 bases from J, with 8 bases between. The CDR3 protein is CASSLAERNEQFF. CDR3 nucleotide sequence: TGCGCCAGCAGCTTGGCCGAACGGAATGAGCAGTTCTTC.

This clonotype appeared a few times. The chain links TRBV19 to TRBJ2-5; tentative D call: TRBD2 (6 bases). The CDR3 sequence is 17 residues long. Germline CDR1 reads LNHDA; CDR2 reads SQIVND (reference sequence). Trimming removed 7 bases at V and 2 bases at J, with 23 bases between. The CDR3 protein is CASNPSQGAGGQETQYF. CDR3 sequence (DNA): TGTGCCAGTAACCCCTCCCAGGGAGCGGGTGGACAAGAGACCCAGTACTTC.

This clonotype was seen many times. This rearrangement joins TRBV28 to TRBJ2-5, with a tentative D call TRBD1 (5 bases). Germline V gene data show CDR1 as MDHEN and CDR2 as SYDVKM. This CDR3 is built from 13 residues. CDR3 protein: CVSARDSLETQYF. The DNA of the CDR3 is TGTGTCTCAGCTCGTGACAGTTTAGAGACCCAGTACTTC.

This clonotype was counted ten times or more. The rearrangement links TRBV5-1 to TRBJ2-4; 8 bases match TRBD2. The J segment lost 6 bases and the V segment lost 0 bases, leaving 8 bases of the junction unmatched. The CDR3 has 16 amino acids. Looked up from germline, CDR1 is SGHRS and CDR2 is YFSETQ. DNA for the CDR3: TGCGCCAGCAGCTTGGCCAGCGGGAGTGCGGGAAACATTCAGTACTTC. Protein: CASSLASGSAGNIQYF.

This clonotype was seen at least ten times. The V and J genes are TRBV7-3 and TRBJ2-7; D assignment may be TRBD1 or TRBD2 (5 bases each). The germline V gene has CDR1 SGHTA and CDR2 FQGTGA. The V gene lost 5 bases and the J gene lost 6 bases, with 23 bases spanning the gap. CDR3 length equals 16 residues. The CDR3 DNA reads TGTGCCAGCAGCCCCGGGGCCCAAGGCCCCCCAACCGAGCAGTACTTC. This sequence encodes CASSPGAQGPPTEQYF.